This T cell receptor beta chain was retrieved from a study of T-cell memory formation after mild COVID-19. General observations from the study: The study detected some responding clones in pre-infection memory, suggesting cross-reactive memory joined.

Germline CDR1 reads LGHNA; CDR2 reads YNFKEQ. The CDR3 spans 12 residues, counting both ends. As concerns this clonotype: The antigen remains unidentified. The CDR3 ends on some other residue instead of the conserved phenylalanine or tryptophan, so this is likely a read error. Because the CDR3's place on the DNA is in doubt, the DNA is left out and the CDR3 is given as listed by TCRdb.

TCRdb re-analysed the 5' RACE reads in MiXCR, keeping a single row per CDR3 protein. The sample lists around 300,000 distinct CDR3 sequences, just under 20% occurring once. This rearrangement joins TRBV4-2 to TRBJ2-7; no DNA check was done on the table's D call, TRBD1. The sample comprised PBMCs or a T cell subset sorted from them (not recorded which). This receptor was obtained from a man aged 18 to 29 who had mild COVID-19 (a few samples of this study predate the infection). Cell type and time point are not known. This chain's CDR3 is CASSLSGRFRIA.